This T cell receptor beta chain was retrieved from a study of blood T cells in healthy people across ages. Study context: Capturing about one barcoded beta molecule per two T cells was achieved by template switching.

There are 15 residues in the CDR3. The J segment lost 2 bases and the V segment lost 1 base, leaving 4 bases of the junction unmatched. The germline V gene encodes CDR1 LGHNA and CDR2 YSLEER. Those donating, healthy Caucasian individuals from Russia, were aged 6 to 90. Study-level findings and limits: Observed TCR beta diversity per million T cells went down as age went up. This fall followed a roughly linear course with age.

PCR was performed a second time for roughly 7 to 12 cycles using a sample-barcoded 5' primer and a J-beta primer mix. MiXCR was run by TCRdb on the 5' RACE reads, yielding one entry per CDR3 protein. This table holds fewer than 1,000,000 distinct CDR3 sequences, under 55% found once. This clonotype was detected ten times or more. The antigen remains undetermined. Sequenced: blood. The origin of this receptor is a man aged 55 to 70 in good health. The chain has TRBV4-3 and TRBJ2-5; TRBD2 matches at 7 bases. The CDR3 DNA sequence: TGCGCCAGCAGCCAAGGGGGGGGGGGACAAGAGACCCAGTACTTC. It is translated as CASSQGGGGQETQYF.